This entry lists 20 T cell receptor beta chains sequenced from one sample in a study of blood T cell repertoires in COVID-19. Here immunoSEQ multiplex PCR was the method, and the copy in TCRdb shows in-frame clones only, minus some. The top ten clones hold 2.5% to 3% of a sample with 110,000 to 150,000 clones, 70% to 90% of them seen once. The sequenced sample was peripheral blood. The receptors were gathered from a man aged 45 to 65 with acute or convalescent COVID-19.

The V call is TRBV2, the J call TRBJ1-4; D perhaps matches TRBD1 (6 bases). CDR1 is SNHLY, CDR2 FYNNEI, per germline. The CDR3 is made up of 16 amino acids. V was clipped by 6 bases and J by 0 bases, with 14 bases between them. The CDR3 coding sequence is TGTGCCAGCAGATACGGGGGGCGGGCAACTAATGAAAAACTGTTTTTT. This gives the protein CASRYGGRATNEKLFF.

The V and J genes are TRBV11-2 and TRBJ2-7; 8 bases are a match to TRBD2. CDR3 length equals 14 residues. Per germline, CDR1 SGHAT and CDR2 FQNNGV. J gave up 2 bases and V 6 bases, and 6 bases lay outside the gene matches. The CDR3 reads CASSLKRGPYEQYF. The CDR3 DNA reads TGTGCCAGCAGTTTAAAGCGGGGGCCCTACGAGCAGTACTTC.

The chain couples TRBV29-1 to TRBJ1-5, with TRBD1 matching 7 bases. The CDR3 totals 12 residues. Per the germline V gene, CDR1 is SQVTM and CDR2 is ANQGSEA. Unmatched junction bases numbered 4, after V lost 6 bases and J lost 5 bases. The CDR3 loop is CSVTGLDQPQHF. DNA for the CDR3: TGCAGCGTGACAGGGTTGGATCAGCCCCAGCATTTT.

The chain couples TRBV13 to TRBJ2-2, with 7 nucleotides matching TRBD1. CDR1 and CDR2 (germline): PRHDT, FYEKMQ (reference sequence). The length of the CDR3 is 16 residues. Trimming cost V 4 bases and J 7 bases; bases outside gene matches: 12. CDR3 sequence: CASSSVTGWKGGELFF. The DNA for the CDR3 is TGTGCCAGCAGCTCCGTGACAGGGTGGAAGGGCGGGGAGCTGTTTTTT.

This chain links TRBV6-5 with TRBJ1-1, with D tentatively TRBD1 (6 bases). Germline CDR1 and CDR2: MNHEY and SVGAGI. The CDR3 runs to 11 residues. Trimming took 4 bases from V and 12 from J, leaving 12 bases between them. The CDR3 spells CASSSRDTSFF. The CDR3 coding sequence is TGTGCCAGCAGTTCCCGGGACACGTCTTTCTTT.

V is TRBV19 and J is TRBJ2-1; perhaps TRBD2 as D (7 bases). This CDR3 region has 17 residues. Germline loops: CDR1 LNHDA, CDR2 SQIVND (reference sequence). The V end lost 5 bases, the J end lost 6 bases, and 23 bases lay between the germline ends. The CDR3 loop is CASSSLGGLTWANEQFF. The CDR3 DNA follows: TGTGCCAGTAGTTCTTTGGGGGGGCTAACCTGGGCCAATGAGCAGTTCTTC.

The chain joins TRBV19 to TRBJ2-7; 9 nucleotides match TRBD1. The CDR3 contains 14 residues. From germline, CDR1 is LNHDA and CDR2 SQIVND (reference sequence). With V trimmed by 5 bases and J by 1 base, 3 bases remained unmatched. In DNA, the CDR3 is TGTGCCAGTAGTCCGGGGACAGGGTCCTACGAGCAGTACTTC. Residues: CASSPGTGSYEQYF.

CDR3 residues: CASSLWDGQGGYEQYF. CDR3 in DNA: TGTGCCAGCAGCTTATGGGATGGACAGGGAGGGTACGAGCAGTACTTC. The gene calls are TRBV11-2 and TRBJ2-7, with D possibly being TRBD1 (8 bases). Trimming took off 2 bases at V and 4 bases at J, with 18 bases between the two ends. The CDR3 runs to 16 residues. Germline V gives CDR1 SGHAT, CDR2 FQNNGV.

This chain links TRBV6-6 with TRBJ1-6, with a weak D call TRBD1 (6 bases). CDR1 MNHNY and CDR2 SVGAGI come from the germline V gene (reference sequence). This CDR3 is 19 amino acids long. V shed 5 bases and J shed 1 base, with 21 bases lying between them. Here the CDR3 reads CASSPPGYRAESYNSPLHF. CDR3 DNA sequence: TGTGCCAGCAGTCCCCCCGGATACAGGGCAGAGTCCTATAATTCACCCCTCCACTTT.

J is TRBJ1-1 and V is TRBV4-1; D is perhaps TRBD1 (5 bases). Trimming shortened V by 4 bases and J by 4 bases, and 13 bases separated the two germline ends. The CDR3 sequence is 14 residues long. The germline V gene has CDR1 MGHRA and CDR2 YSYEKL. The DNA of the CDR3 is TGCGCCAGCAGCCCCTCGGGGGGACCCACTGAAGCTTTCTTT. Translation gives CASSPSGGPTEAFF.

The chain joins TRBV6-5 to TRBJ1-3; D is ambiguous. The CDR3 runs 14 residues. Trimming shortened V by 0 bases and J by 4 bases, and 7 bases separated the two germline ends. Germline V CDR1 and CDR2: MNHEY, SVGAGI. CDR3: CASSYSGGGNTIYF. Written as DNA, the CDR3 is TGTGCCAGCAGTTACTCAGGCGGAGGAAACACCATATATTTT.

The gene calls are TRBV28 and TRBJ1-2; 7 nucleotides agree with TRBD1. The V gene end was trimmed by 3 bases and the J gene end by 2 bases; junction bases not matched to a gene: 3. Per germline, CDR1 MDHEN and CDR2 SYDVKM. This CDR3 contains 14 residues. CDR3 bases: TGTGCCAGCAGTTTGTCGACAGGGAACTATGGCTACACCTTC. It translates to CASSLSTGNYGYTF.

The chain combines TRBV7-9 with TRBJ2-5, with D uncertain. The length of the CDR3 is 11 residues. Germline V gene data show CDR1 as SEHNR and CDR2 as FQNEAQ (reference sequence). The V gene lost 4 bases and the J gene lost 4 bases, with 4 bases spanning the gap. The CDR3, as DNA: TGTGCCAGCAGCTCTATAGAGACCCAGTACTTC. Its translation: CASSSIETQYF.

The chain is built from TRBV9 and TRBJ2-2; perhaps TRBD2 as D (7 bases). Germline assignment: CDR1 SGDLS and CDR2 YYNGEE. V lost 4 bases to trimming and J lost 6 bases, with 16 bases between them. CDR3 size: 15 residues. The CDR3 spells CASSLQGGDAGELFF. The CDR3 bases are TGTGCCAGCAGCCTTCAAGGGGGGGACGCCGGGGAGCTGTTTTTT.

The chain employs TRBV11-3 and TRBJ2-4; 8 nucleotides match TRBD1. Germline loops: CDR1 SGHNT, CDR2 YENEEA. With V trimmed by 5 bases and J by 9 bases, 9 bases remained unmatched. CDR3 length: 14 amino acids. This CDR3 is CASSPGQGFGIQYF. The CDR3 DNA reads TGTGCCAGCAGCCCAGGACAGGGTTTCGGCATTCAGTACTTC.

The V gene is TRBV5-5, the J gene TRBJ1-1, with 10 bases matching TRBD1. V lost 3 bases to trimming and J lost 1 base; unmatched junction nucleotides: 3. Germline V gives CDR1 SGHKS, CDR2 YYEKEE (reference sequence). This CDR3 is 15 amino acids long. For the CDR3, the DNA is TGTGCCAGCAGCTCTAGGACAGGGGGGAACACTGAAGCTTTCTTT. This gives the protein CASSSRTGGNTEAFF.

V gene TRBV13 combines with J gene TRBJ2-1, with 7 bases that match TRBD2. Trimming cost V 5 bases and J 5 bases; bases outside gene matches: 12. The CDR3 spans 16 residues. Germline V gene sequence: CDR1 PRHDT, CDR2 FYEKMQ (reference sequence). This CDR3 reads CASSTHPSGVNNEQFF. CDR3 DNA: TGTGCCAGCAGCACCCACCCGAGCGGGGTCAACAATGAGCAGTTCTTC.

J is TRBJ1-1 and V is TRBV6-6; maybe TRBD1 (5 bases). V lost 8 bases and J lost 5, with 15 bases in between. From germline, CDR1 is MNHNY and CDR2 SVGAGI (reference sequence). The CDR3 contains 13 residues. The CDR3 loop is CASGGERETEAFF. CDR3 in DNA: TGTGCCAGCGGGGGGGAAAGGGAGACTGAAGCTTTCTTT.

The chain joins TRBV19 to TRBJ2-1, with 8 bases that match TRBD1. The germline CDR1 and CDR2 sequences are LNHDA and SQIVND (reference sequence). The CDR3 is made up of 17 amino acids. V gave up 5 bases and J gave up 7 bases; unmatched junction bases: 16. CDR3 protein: CASSPTPPDRAGNEQFF. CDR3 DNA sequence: TGTGCCAGTAGTCCAACCCCTCCGGACAGGGCGGGTAATGAGCAGTTCTTC.

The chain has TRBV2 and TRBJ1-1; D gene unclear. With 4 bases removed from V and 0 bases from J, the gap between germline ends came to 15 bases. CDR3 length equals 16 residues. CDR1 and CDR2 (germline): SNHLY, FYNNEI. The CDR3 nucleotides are TGTGCCAGCAGTGGAGACACTAGAGTCATGAACACTGAAGCTTTCTTT. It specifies CASSGDTRVMNTEAFF.